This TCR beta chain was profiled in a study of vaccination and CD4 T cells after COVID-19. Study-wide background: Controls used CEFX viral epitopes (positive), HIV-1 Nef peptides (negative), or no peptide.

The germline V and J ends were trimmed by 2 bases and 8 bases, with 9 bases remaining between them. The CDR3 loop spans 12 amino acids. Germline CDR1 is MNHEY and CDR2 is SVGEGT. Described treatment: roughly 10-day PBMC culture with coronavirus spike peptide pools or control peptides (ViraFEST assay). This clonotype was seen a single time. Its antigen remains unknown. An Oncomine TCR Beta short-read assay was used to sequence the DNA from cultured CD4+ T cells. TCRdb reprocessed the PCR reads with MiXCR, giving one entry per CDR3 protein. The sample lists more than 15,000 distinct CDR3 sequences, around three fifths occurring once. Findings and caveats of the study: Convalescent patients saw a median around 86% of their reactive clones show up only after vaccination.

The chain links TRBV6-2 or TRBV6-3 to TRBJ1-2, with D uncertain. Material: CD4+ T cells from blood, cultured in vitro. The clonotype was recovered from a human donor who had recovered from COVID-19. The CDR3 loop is CASSYGGNGYTF. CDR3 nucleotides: TGTGCCAGCAGTTACGGTGGTAACGGCTACACCTTC.